These 29 T cell receptor beta chains share one sample of origin, sequenced in a study of cytomegalovirus exposure and HLA in healthy donors. Researchers ran the PCR with 60 Vbeta and 13 Jbeta primers. TCRdb's table, derived via immunoSEQ multiplex PCR, lists solely in-frame clones and lacks some. The table has 60,000 to 75,000 clones, 65% to 85% seen once. Sequenced material: PBMCs. These receptors were taken from a woman between 25 and 40 years old in good health and CMV-seronegative.

V and J are TRBV6-5 and TRBJ2-1; no firm D call. The CDR3 totals 14 residues. V dropped 5 bases and J dropped 0 bases, with 8 bases sitting between them. Germline V lookup: CDR1 MNHEY, CDR2 SVGAGI. CDR3 sequence: CASSVGPSYNEQFF. CDR3 in DNA: TGTGCCAGCAGTGTGGGCCCCTCCTACAATGAGCAGTTCTTC.

The chain carries TRBV4-1 and TRBJ2-1; 12 bases match TRBD1. The CDR3 covers 14 residues. CDR1 is MGHRA, CDR2 YSYEKL, per germline. With 5 bases clipped from V and 7 bases from J, the junction kept 3 bases outside the gene matches. CDR3 region: CASSLGQGANEQFF. The CDR3 nucleotides read TGCGCCAGCAGCTTGGGACAGGGGGCAAATGAGCAGTTCTTC.

Concerning this clone: The sample holds other DNA sequences that translate to the same CDR3. The gene calls are TRBV6-5 and TRBJ1-3; 7 bases match TRBD1. This CDR3 is 16 amino acids long. V lost 0 bases to trimming and J lost 4 bases; unmatched junction nucleotides: 6. In germline, CDR1 is MNHEY, CDR2 SVGAGI. The CDR3 DNA follows: TGTGCCAGCAGTTACTCGGGGCAGGGGGGCGGAAACACCATATATTTT. Protein: CASSYSGQGGGNTIYF.

The chain is built from TRBV30 and TRBJ1-4; 7 nucleotides line up with TRBD1. Germline V gene sequence: CDR1 GTSNPN, CDR2 SVGIG (reference sequence). The length of the CDR3 is 14 residues. The ends lost 6 bases at V and 5 bases at J; junction bases unmatched: 9. CDR3 sequence (DNA): TGTGCCTGCGGTGACGGGACAGAGAATGAAAAACTGTTTTTT. Its translation is CACGDGTENEKLFF.

The rearrangement uses TRBV6-5 and TRBJ1-5; D is ambiguous. Trimming shortened V by 5 bases and J by 5 bases, and 10 bases separated the two germline ends. Germline CDR1 reads MNHEY; CDR2 reads SVGAGI. The CDR3 length is 13 residues. The chain's CDR3 is CASSQTEDQPQHF. The CDR3 DNA follows: TGTGCCAGCAGTCAAACGGAGGATCAGCCCCAGCATTTT.

V usage is TRBV11-3 and J usage is TRBJ1-1; D not resolved. CDR3 length: 14 residues. The ends were cut back, 6 bases at V and 4 bases at J, with 15 bases in the middle. Germline V lookup: CDR1 SGHNT, CDR2 YENEEA. The CDR3 DNA reads TGTGCCAGCAGTCAGGACTCCTTCGGCACTGAAGCTTTCTTT. Its protein product is CASSQDSFGTEAFF.

Comment on this clone: Other DNA sequences of this sample code for an identical CDR3. This sequence joins TRBV7-2 and TRBJ1-2; TRBD1 matches at 7 bases. Germline assignment: CDR1 SGHTA and CDR2 FQGNSA. Unmatched junction bases numbered 4, after V lost 5 bases and J lost 4 bases. The CDR3 consists of 13 residues. This CDR3 reads CASSGTGAYGYTF. The CDR3 DNA is TGTGCCAGCAGCGGCACAGGGGCCTATGGCTACACCTTC. Drawing the rest from reference TRBV7-2 and TRBJ1-2, the complete variable domain is GAGVSQSPSNKVTEKGKDVELRCDPISGHTALYWYRQSLGQGLEFLIYFQGNSAPDKSGLPSDRFSAERTGGSVSTLTIQRTQQEDSAVYLCASSGTGAYGYTFGSGTRLTVV.

The chain uses TRBV30 and TRBJ1-5, with 10 positions matching TRBD1. Germline assignment: CDR1 GTSNPN and CDR2 SVGIG (reference sequence). The CDR3 extends over 15 amino acids. Losses at the gene ends were 1 base for V and 4 bases for J; bases not matched to a gene: 4. The CDR3 protein is CAWSETGGPNQPQHF. The CDR3 region has the DNA TGTGCCTGGAGTGAGACAGGGGGCCCGAATCAGCCCCAGCATTTT.

The chain employs TRBV9 and TRBJ1-2; TRBD1 agrees at 7 bases. This CDR3 has 15 residues. V lost 0 bases to trimming and J lost 5 bases; unmatched junction nucleotides: 7. CDR1 and CDR2 from the germline V gene are SGDLS and YYNGEE. The CDR3 DNA sequence: TGTGCCAGCAGCGTAGGCACAGGGGTCCCTTATGGCTACACCTTC. This sequence encodes CASSVGTGVPYGYTF.

The chain recombines TRBV15 with TRBJ1-2; D gene unclear. The germline gives CDR1 LNHNV, CDR2 YYDKDF (reference sequence). The ends were cut back, 0 bases at V and 0 bases at J, with 11 bases in the middle. The CDR3 is 16 residues long. This CDR3 is CATSRDRTVTNYGYTF. The CDR3 bases are TGTGCCACCAGCAGAGACCGTACAGTAACTAACTATGGCTACACCTTC.

This chain uses TRBV11-3 with TRBJ2-2; 9 positions match TRBD1. Germline V lookup: CDR1 SGHNT, CDR2 YENEEA. V lost 4 bases to trimming and J lost 6 bases; unmatched junction nucleotides: 6. The CDR3 is 15 amino acids. The CDR3 DNA sequence: TGTGCCAGCAGCTCAGACAGGGGGAGCCCCGGGGAGCTGTTTTTT. Its protein is CASSSDRGSPGELFF.

A few counts support this clone. The chain is built from TRBV30 and TRBJ1-6; weak D call: TRBD1 (6 bases). V lost 3 bases, J lost 10 bases, and 16 bases lay in between. This CDR3 has 14 amino acids. Germline loops: CDR1 GTSNPN, CDR2 SVGIG (reference sequence). CDR3 in amino acids: CAWSGRGPGSPLHF. The CDR3 nucleotides read TGTGCCTGGAGCGGCAGGGGCCCCGGGTCACCCCTCCACTTT.

The CDR3 DNA reads TGTGCCAGCAGCGCACAAAGGATAGCGGGCGGCACAGATACGCAGTATTTT. It codes for CASSAQRIAGGTDTQYF. V usage is TRBV7-2 and J usage is TRBJ2-3, with 7 bases fitting TRBD2. This CDR3 has 17 residues. From germline, CDR1 is SGHTA and CDR2 FQGNSA. After removal of 5 bases from V and 1 base from J, the junction contained 12 bases not matched to a gene.

The chain couples TRBV14 to TRBJ2-1; perhaps TRBD2 as D (6 bases). CDR1 and CDR2 (germline): SGHDN, FVKESK. Trimming shortened V by 0 bases and J by 10 bases, and 10 bases separated the two germline ends. The CDR3 totals 13 residues. The CDR3 sequence is CASSQDRGWEQFF. CDR3 coding DNA: TGTGCCAGCAGCCAAGATCGGGGGTGGGAGCAGTTCTTC.

This clone showed up just a few times. This sequence joins TRBV9 and TRBJ2-2; D is undetermined. Trimming stripped 4 bases from V and 5 bases from J, with 3 bases between. Germline CDR1 reads SGDLS; CDR2 reads YYNGEE. The CDR3 runs to 11 residues. The CDR3 DNA is TGTGCCAGCAGCCTTACCGGGGAGCTGTTTTTT. Its translation: CASSLTGELFF.

This rearrangement joins TRBV30 to TRBJ2-7; 8 bases align to TRBD1. Germline V gene data show CDR1 as GTSNPN and CDR2 as SVGIG (reference sequence). Germline trimming cut 2 bases from V and 0 bases from J; bases unmatched to any gene: 6. This CDR3 has 15 amino acids. DNA of the CDR3: TGTGCCTGGAGTCCTAGACAGGGGTCCTCCTACGAGCAGTACTTC. Translating gives CAWSPRQGSSYEQYF.

The J gene is TRBJ1-3, the V gene TRBV9; D is possibly TRBD1 (5 bases). This CDR3 is 15 amino acids long. The germline CDR1 and CDR2 sequences are SGDLS and YYNGEE. V lost 4 bases, J lost 4 bases, and 15 bases lay in between. The DNA of the CDR3 is TGTGCCAGCAGCCACGCAGGGCTATTCGGAAACACCATATATTTT. This encodes CASSHAGLFGNTIYF.

The chain recombines TRBV11-2 with TRBJ1-1, with 9 bases matching TRBD1. The length of the CDR3 is 13 residues. V shed 8 bases and J 5 bases; nucleotides not matched to a gene: 6. Germline lookup yields CDR1 SGHAT and CDR2 FQNNGV. The chain's CDR3 is CASGQGRGTEAFF. DNA for the CDR3: TGTGCCAGCGGACAGGGGCGAGGGACTGAAGCTTTCTTT.

The chain is built from TRBV19 and TRBJ1-2, with a weak D call TRBD1 (6 bases). The V and J ends lost 3 bases and 6 bases respectively, with 17 bases between them. Looked up from germline, CDR1 is LNHDA and CDR2 is SQIVND (reference sequence). CDR3 length: 15 residues. The chain's CDR3 is CASSISGGDRNGYTF. The CDR3 nucleotides are TGTGCCAGTAGTATTTCTGGGGGCGACCGGAATGGCTACACCTTC. Supplemented by reference TRBV19 and TRBJ1-2, the full variable domain reads DGGITQSPKYLFRKEGQNVTLSCEQNLNHDAMYWYRQDPGQGLRLIYYSQIVNDFQKGDIAEGYSVSREKKESFPLTVTSAQKNPTAFYLCASSISGGDRNGYTFGSGTRLTVV.

For the CDR3, the DNA is TGCGCCAGCAGCCGGGGCCCCGAAGGCACTGAAGCTTTCTTT. Encoded protein: CASSRGPEGTEAFF. The chain recombines TRBV4-1 with TRBJ1-1; D may be TRBD1 (5 bases). The CDR3 is made up of 14 amino acids. V lost 4 bases and J 4 bases, leaving 13 bases between the germline ends. Per germline, CDR1 MGHRA and CDR2 YSYEKL.

The gene calls are TRBV5-6 and TRBJ2-3; D is possibly TRBD2 (5 bases). This CDR3 contains 15 residues. Germline values: CDR1 SGHDT, CDR2 YYEEEE. Deletions cut 1 base from V and 3 bases from J, with 12 bases between. The DNA for the CDR3 is TGTGCCAGCAGCTTGATTACTAGGTTGACAGATACGCAGTATTTT. Amino acids: CASSLITRLTDTQYF.

The V gene is TRBV5-1, the J gene TRBJ2-7, with 12 positions matching TRBD2. The CDR3 is 16 residues long. Germline loops: CDR1 SGHRS, CDR2 YFSETQ. V was clipped by 4 bases and J by 0 bases; unmatched bases: 5. In nucleotides, the CDR3 is TGCGCCAGCAGCCCGGGACTAGCGGGTTCCTCCTACGAGCAGTACGTC. Its translation is CASSPGLAGSSYEQYV.

The V call is TRBV27, the J call TRBJ1-1, with 9 bases identical to TRBD1. This CDR3 is 14 amino acids long. The germline gives CDR1 MNHEY, CDR2 SMNVEV (reference sequence). V was pared by 3 bases and J by 5 bases, with 4 bases of the junction left unmatched. CDR3 sequence (DNA): TGTGCCAGCAGTTTTGACAGGGGGGGGACTGAAGCTTTCTTT. As protein: CASSFDRGGTEAFF.

The chain recombines TRBV19 with TRBJ2-1; D may be TRBD1 (6 bases). This CDR3 has 13 amino acids. The V and J ends lost 10 bases and 0 bases respectively, with 10 bases between them. CDR1 is LNHDA and CDR2 is SQIVND in the germline V gene (reference sequence). The CDR3 reads CATSTGSYNEQFF. The CDR3 DNA reads TGTGCCACTTCGACAGGCTCCTACAATGAGCAGTTCTTC.

This sequence joins TRBV7-9 and TRBJ1-2; maybe TRBD1 (5 bases). CDR3 size: 13 residues. Germline CDR1 SEHNR, CDR2 FQNEAQ (reference sequence). The CDR3 here is CAGRDSANYGYTF. The CDR3 DNA reads TGTGCAGGGAGGGACTCAGCTAACTATGGCTACACCTTC.

V is TRBV9 and J is TRBJ2-5; D is perhaps TRBD2 (6 bases). The germline gives CDR1 SGDLS, CDR2 YYNGEE. Trimming pared 4 bases from V and 5 bases from J, leaving 24 bases between. The CDR3 is 17 residues long. Here the CDR3 DNA reads TGTGCCAGCAGCCCACTCGGGGCAGGACTACTGGGGGAGACCCAGTACTTC. As protein: CASSPLGAGLLGETQYF. Based on the CDR3 plus reference TRBV9 and TRBJ2-5, the full variable domain is DSGVTQTPKHLITATGQRVTLRCSPRSGDLSVYWYQQSLDQGLQFLIQYYNGEERAKGNILERFSAQQFPDLHSELNLSSLELGDSALYFCASSPLGAGLLGETQYFGPGTRLLVL.

The CDR3 reads CASRLQGDTEAFF. The CDR3 nucleotides read TGCGCCAGCAGATTACAGGGTGATACTGAAGCTTTCTTT. The gene calls are TRBV10-2 and TRBJ1-1; possible D gene TRBD1, 6 bases. The V and J ends lost 6 bases and 5 bases respectively, with 13 bases between them. The CDR3 totals 13 residues. CDR1 and CDR2 from the germline V gene are WSHSY and SAAADI.

The genes are TRBV25-1 and TRBJ2-1; 9 nucleotides match TRBD1. CDR3 size: 16 residues. CDR1 is MGHDK and CDR2 is SYGVNS in the germline V gene. The J segment lost 4 bases and the V segment lost 6 bases, leaving 10 bases of the junction unmatched. The CDR3 protein is CASSEIVGQGYNEQFF. The CDR3 nucleotides read TGTGCCAGCAGCGAGATAGTGGGACAGGGATACAATGAGCAGTTCTTC.

J is TRBJ2-2 and V is TRBV5-1, with a possible D match to TRBD2 (5 bases). Trimming left V 4 bases short and J 6 bases short, with 13 bases between. The CDR3 covers 14 residues. The germline CDR1 and CDR2 sequences are SGHRS and YFSETQ. The CDR3 nucleotides are TGCGCCAGCAGCCCTATGACCGGGGCCGGGGAGCTGTTTTTT. Its protein product is CASSPMTGAGELFF.